A selection of T cell receptor beta chains follows, all from one sample in a study of a mutant IDH1 vaccine in newly diagnosed glioma. This table comes from immunoSEQ multiplex PCR, and its TCRdb copy is limited to in-frame clones, with some not included. Of about 32,000 clones in the sample, under 85% were seen once. No antigen has been assigned to these receptors. The sequences come from PBMCs, collected from a glioma patient whose treatment included an IDH1 peptide vaccine. The receptor source for this set is a woman in her thirties with glioma. Some clones in this sample may be carry-over from other donors' samples. Each CDR3 is given without its conserved first and last residue. Fields, in order: CDR3 protein, V gene, J gene.

CDR3: ASSLLPAGTGGSYT
V: TRBV28
J: TRBJ1-2

CDR3: ASSYSTGQKTYEQY
V: TRBV6-5
J: TRBJ2-7

CDR3: ASSAGTGGRETQY
V: TRBV28
J: TRBJ2-5

CDR3: ASSRELDTQY
V: TRBV5-4
J: TRBJ2-3

CDR3: AISEPGAGGYEQY
V: TRBV10-3
J: TRBJ2-7

CDR3: ASSLLGGAGTYNEQF
V: TRBV27
J: TRBJ2-1

CDR3: ASSLESRDEAF
V: TRBV5-1
J: TRBJ1-1

CDR3: ASSITAVVYGYT
V: TRBV19
J: TRBJ1-2

CDR3: ASSYGTGGNYEQY
V: TRBV5-4
J: TRBJ2-7

CDR3: AINRVASGSLDEQF
V: TRBV2
J: TRBJ2-1

CDR3: ASGRGQGEGTIY
V: TRBV27
J: TRBJ1-3

CDR3: ASSSTQGTEAF
V: TRBV7-9
J: TRBJ1-1

CDR3: ASSPGGTDAYEQY
V: TRBV5-4
J: TRBJ2-7

CDR3: ASSLVGRASTDTQY
V: TRBV5-6
J: TRBJ2-3

CDR3: ASSEQGPNQPQH
V: TRBV19
J: TRBJ1-5

CDR3: ASSTTLQGQETQY
V: TRBV27
J: TRBJ2-5

CDR3: ASSRRLHNEQF
V: TRBV7-6
J: TRBJ2-1

CDR3: ATEGTASNQPQH
V: TRBV6-6
J: TRBJ1-5

CDR3: STDLGRDTGELF
V: TRBV29-1
J: TRBJ2-2

CDR3: ATAGGGAKNIQY
V: TRBV6-5
J: TRBJ2-4

CDR3: ASSLTGSLVTEAF
V: TRBV19
J: TRBJ1-1

CDR3: ASSLGRGPFEAF
V: TRBV27
J: TRBJ1-1

CDR3: ASSQVASASGYEQY
V: TRBV4-1
J: TRBJ2-7

CDR3: ATFGARADQETQY
V: TRBV28
J: TRBJ2-5

CDR3: ASSTDRFYAIEQY
V: TRBV5-6
J: TRBJ2-7

CDR3: SVEVSIRASYEQY
V: TRBV29-1
J: TRBJ2-7

CDR3: ASSLKGAKETQY
V: TRBV7-3
J: TRBJ2-5

CDR3: ASRKAVAGTNEKLF
V: TRBV21-1
J: TRBJ1-4

CDR3: ASSLTGDQGEQY
V: TRBV6-1
J: TRBJ2-7

CDR3: ASSFFSRGGYEQY
V: TRBV6-5
J: TRBJ2-7

CDR3: ASSPGQVTDTQY
V: TRBV18
J: TRBJ2-3

CDR3: ASSHSGTGHNQPQH
V: TRBV11-1
J: TRBJ1-5

CDR3: ASSQGVLGPEAF
V: TRBV14
J: TRBJ1-1

CDR3: SLLAESSYNEQF
V: TRBV29-1
J: TRBJ2-1

CDR3: ASSLVVHSSSGNTIY
V: TRBV7-6
J: TRBJ1-3

CDR3: ASSQYIAGWEF
V: TRBV4-1
J: TRBJ2-1

CDR3: ASRRTSGEPDTQY
V: TRBV11-2
J: TRBJ2-3

CDR3: ASSLGTHDSNQPQH
V: TRBV5-1
J: TRBJ1-5

CDR3: ASSLGGGLYEQY
V: TRBV7-2
J: TRBJ2-7

CDR3: ASSPSTGGSSYEQY
V: TRBV7-8
J: TRBJ2-7

CDR3: ASSLTVNYGYT
V: TRBV5-1
J: TRBJ1-2

CDR3: ASSLRGHNEQF
V: TRBV5-1
J: TRBJ2-1

CDR3: ASSDPRSGDTEAF
V: TRBV25-1
J: TRBJ1-1

CDR3: SVEIGAGTEAF
V: TRBV29-1
J: TRBJ1-1

CDR3: ASSPDREGYT
V: TRBV5-1
J: TRBJ1-2

CDR3: ASSGLFGTDTQY
V: TRBV2
J: TRBJ2-3

CDR3: ASSDRGRSTDTQY
V: TRBV2
J: TRBJ2-3

CDR3: ASASGTQETQY
V: TRBV2
J: TRBJ2-5

CDR3: ASSFAGGTGELF
V: TRBV2
J: TRBJ2-2

CDR3: ASSNQGYGYT
V: TRBV5-1
J: TRBJ1-2

CDR3: ASSQDPTHDTQY
V: TRBV4-1
J: TRBJ2-3

CDR3: ASSPDYRGLNTGELF
V: TRBV27
J: TRBJ2-2

CDR3: ASSQREVLYNEQF
V: TRBV2
J: TRBJ2-1

CDR3: ASSPGDTQY
V: TRBV14
J: TRBJ2-3

CDR3: ASSAQTSGRGTDTQY
V: TRBV9
J: TRBJ2-3